These 32 T cell receptor beta chains share one sample of origin, sequenced in a study of blood T cell repertoires in COVID-19. Assay: immunoSEQ multiplex PCR; the TCRdb copy retains only in-frame clones and omits some. The sample consists of approximately 140,000 clones, about four fifths of them appearing once. Sequencing used peripheral blood. Receptors originate from a man at least 80 years old with acute or convalescent COVID-19.

The rearrangement uses TRBV6-1 and TRBJ2-4; tentative D call: TRBD2 (6 bases). Germline assignment: CDR1 MNHNS and CDR2 SASEGT. V was cut by 2 bases and J by 2 bases, with 19 bases left in between. CDR3 size: 18 residues. The DNA for the CDR3 is TGTGCCAGCAGTGAATCCCATTGGGGGGTTGAGACCAAAAACATTCAGTACTTC. Translating it yields CASSESHWGVETKNIQYF.

This sequence joins TRBV9 and TRBJ1-1; no firm D call. Trimming took off 0 bases at V and 0 bases at J, with 6 bases between the two ends. The germline gives CDR1 SGDLS, CDR2 YYNGEE. CDR3 length equals 14 residues. The CDR3 here is CASSVVAMNTEAFF. In DNA, the CDR3 is TGTGCCAGCAGCGTAGTAGCTATGAACACTGAAGCTTTCTTT.

V is TRBV5-4 and J is TRBJ2-7; D ambiguous. The CDR3 loop spans 12 amino acids. Trimming took 4 bases from V and 4 from J, leaving 9 bases between them. CDR1 and CDR2 (germline): SGHNT, YYREEE (reference sequence). The CDR3 spells CASSLLGYEQYF. In DNA form, the CDR3 reads TGTGCCAGCAGCCTTCTCGGTTACGAGCAGTACTTC. The full variable domain, with the rest looked up from reference TRBV5-4 and TRBJ2-7, is ETGVTQSPTHLIKTRGQQVTLRCSSQSGHNTVSWYQQALGQGPQFIFQYYREEENGRGNFPPRFSGLQFPNYSSELNVNALELDDSALYLCASSLLGYEQYFGPGTRLTVT.

This chain connects TRBV29-1 to TRBJ2-7; tentatively, D is TRBD2 (6 bases). Trimming took 3 bases from V and 7 from J, leaving 13 bases between them. Germline lookup yields CDR1 SQVTM and CDR2 ANQGSEA. CDR3 length equals 12 residues. Here the CDR3 DNA reads TGCAGCGTTGACCTCGGGGGTATGGAGCAGTACTTC. Translated, it gives CSVDLGGMEQYF.

The rearrangement uses TRBV5-1 and TRBJ2-5; TRBD1 is a possible D gene (6 bases). The V and J ends lost 7 bases and 6 bases respectively, with 19 bases between them. The CDR3 contains 14 residues. Germline V CDR1 and CDR2: SGHRS, YFSETQ. The CDR3 loop reads CASSPSLTGQTQYF. In DNA form, the CDR3 reads TGCGCCAGCTCACCGTCCTTAACAGGGCAGACCCAGTACTTC.

The chain links TRBV5-6 to TRBJ1-2; 11 bases fit TRBD1. CDR1 is SGHDT and CDR2 is YYEEEE in the germline V gene. This CDR3 contains 17 residues. V shed 2 bases and J 3 bases; nucleotides not matched to a gene: 9. CDR3 protein: CASSLTPGQGAYYGYTF. Here the CDR3 DNA reads TGTGCCAGCAGCTTAACCCCTGGACAGGGGGCCTACTATGGCTACACCTTC.

This sequence joins TRBV19 and TRBJ2-1, with 11 positions matching TRBD2. The CDR3 has 16 residues. Germline-derived CDR1 and CDR2 are LNHDA and SQIVND (reference sequence). Trimming at V came to 6 bases and at J to 2 bases, leaving 6 bases not matched to a gene. The CDR3 DNA is TGTGCCAGTAGGTCTAGCGGGGGGAGCCCCTACAATGAGCAGTTCTTC. This encodes CASRSSGGSPYNEQFF.

J is TRBJ2-7 and V is TRBV14; 8 bases are shared with TRBD2. Trimming removed 7 bases from V and 0 bases from J; junction bases left unmatched: 2. Germline-derived CDR1 and CDR2 are SGHDN and FVKESK. The CDR3 contains 13 residues. CDR3 sequence (DNA): TGTGCCAGCACGGGGGGGCACTCCTACGAGCAGTACTTC. It yields the protein CASTGGHSYEQYF.

This chain connects TRBV5-5 to TRBJ2-4, with D perhaps TRBD1 (6 bases). Trimming shortened V by 4 bases and J by 1 base, and 9 bases separated the two germline ends. This CDR3 is built from 14 residues. The germline CDR1 and CDR2 sequences are SGHKS and YYEKEE (reference sequence). As DNA, the CDR3 is TGTGCCAGCAGCCACGGACAGGCCAAAAACATTCAGTACTTC. This encodes CASSHGQAKNIQYF.

The table lists this clone with a few counts. The CDR3 sequence is CASSEGPRTEAFF. CDR3 nucleotide sequence: TGTGCCAGCAGTGAAGGTCCGAGGACTGAAGCTTTCTTT. V is TRBV2 and J is TRBJ1-1, with D hard to call. Germline CDR1 SNHLY, CDR2 FYNNEI. This CDR3 region has 13 residues. V shed 1 base and J shed 5 bases, with 8 bases lying between them.

The gene calls are TRBV5-6 and TRBJ2-7, with D perhaps TRBD1 (6 bases). V was clipped by 0 bases and J by 6 bases, with 13 bases between them. CDR1 is SGHDT and CDR2 is YYEEEE in the germline V gene. The CDR3 length is 14 residues. The CDR3 DNA sequence: TGTGCCAGCAGCTTGGAGGTTCAGGGGAGCGAGCAGTACTTC. This encodes CASSLEVQGSEQYF.

The CDR3 sequence is CASSHTDRGNSPLHF. CDR3 DNA sequence: TGTGCCAGCAGCCATACGGACAGGGGGAATTCACCCCTCCACTTT. The V gene is TRBV3-1 (or the pseudogene TRBV3-2), the J gene TRBJ1-6, with 10 bases aligning to TRBD1. Trimming cost V 3 bases and J 7 bases; bases outside gene matches: 3. The CDR3 sequence is 15 residues long. The germline V gene encodes CDR1 LGHDT and CDR2 YNNKEL (reference sequence).

The chain employs TRBV7-9 and TRBJ2-3, with 13 bases lining up with TRBD2. The CDR3 spans 16 residues. CDR1 is SEHNR and CDR2 is FQNEAQ in the germline V gene (reference sequence). The trim removed 3 bases at V and 1 base at J, leaving 1 base unmatched. The CDR3 reads CASSLGTSGGTDTQYF. CDR3 DNA sequence: TGTGCCAGCAGCTTGGGGACTAGCGGGGGCACAGATACGCAGTATTTT.

Only a few counts were recorded for this clone. The CDR3, as DNA: TGCGCCAGCAGCCTGAGGCTAGCGGGGGGTCAAGAGACCCAGTACTTC. Its protein product is CASSLRLAGGQETQYF. This rearrangement joins TRBV5-1 to TRBJ2-5, with 11 bases lining up with TRBD2. CDR3 length: 16 amino acids. With V trimmed by 4 bases and J by 2 bases, 7 bases remained unmatched. Germline V gene data show CDR1 as SGHRS and CDR2 as YFSETQ. Complete variable domain (other parts from reference TRBV5-1 and TRBJ2-5): KAGVTQTPRYLIKTRGQQVTLSCSPISGHRSVSWYQQTPGQGLQFLFEYFSETQRNKGNFPGRFSGRQFSNSRSEMNVSTLELGDSALYLCASSLRLAGGQETQYFGPGTRLLVL.

This clone was seen more than once but under ten times. The limits of the CDR3 on the DNA are not certain, so only TCRdb's listed CDR3 is given. The chain couples TRBV6-5 to TRBJ2-7; the table's D call, TRBD1, was not checked against the DNA. Germline CDR1 is MNHEY and CDR2 is SVGAGI. The CDR3 has 14 residues if both end residues are counted. This CDR3 is CASILGQGPYEQYF.

The chain joins TRBV28 to TRBJ1-2; D uncertain. From germline, CDR1 is MDHEN and CDR2 SYDVKM. The length of the CDR3 is 12 residues. Between the trimmed V and J ends, which lost 5 bases and 4 bases, there was a span of 8 bases. The CDR3 sequence: CASSLGVYGYTF. CDR3 nucleotides: TGTGCCAGCAGTCTGGGCGTCTATGGCTACACCTTC.

A remark on this clone: The sample holds other DNA sequences that translate to the same CDR3. This chain links TRBV5-1 with TRBJ1-5, with 7 bases fitting TRBD1. The V gene's germline CDR1 is SGHRS and CDR2 YFSETQ. V lost 0 bases and J lost 1; bases outside the gene matches: 1. This CDR3 spans 15 amino acids. The DNA for the CDR3 is TGCGCCAGCAGCTTGGAAGGGGGCAGCAATCAGCCCCAGCATTTT. Translation gives CASSLEGGSNQPQHF. Supplemented by reference TRBV5-1 and TRBJ1-5, the full variable domain reads KAGVTQTPRYLIKTRGQQVTLSCSPISGHRSVSWYQQTPGQGLQFLFEYFSETQRNKGNFPGRFSGRQFSNSRSEMNVSTLELGDSALYLCASSLEGGSNQPQHFGDGTRLSIL.

V is TRBV6-5 and J is TRBJ1-1; D gene ambiguous. The CDR3 is 13 amino acids. Germline CDR1 and CDR2: MNHEY and SVGAGI. V shed 7 bases and J shed 2 bases, with 11 bases lying between them. DNA of the CDR3: TGTGCCAGCACGCAGTCCCCAAACACTGAAGCTTTCTTT. Translating it yields CASTQSPNTEAFF.

The chain is built from TRBV27 and TRBJ2-1, with 8 bases lining up with TRBD1. Germline CDR1 is MNHEY and CDR2 is SMNVEV (reference sequence). The CDR3 is 15 residues long. J was trimmed by 8 bases and V by 2 bases; bases with no gene match: 8. The CDR3 bases are TGTGCCAGCAGTTTAGGACAGGGAGGAGGCGATGAGCAGTTCTTC. Translation: CASSLGQGGGDEQFF.

Here the CDR3 reads CASSLWAGTGGNEQFF. Here the CDR3 DNA reads TGTGCCAGCAGCTTATGGGCCGGGACAGGGGGAAATGAGCAGTTCTTC. The chain carries TRBV7-3 and TRBJ2-1; 11 bases are a match to TRBD1. The germline CDR1 and CDR2 sequences are SGHTA and FQGTGA. The ends lost 2 bases at V and 7 bases at J; junction bases unmatched: 7. The CDR3 runs to 16 residues.

The rearrangement uses TRBV5-6 and TRBJ1-4; D not certain. V lost 2 bases to trimming and J lost 4 bases, with 9 bases between them. This CDR3 is 14 amino acids long. Germline loops: CDR1 SGHDT, CDR2 YYEEEE. The CDR3 loop is CASSFEGINEKLFF. The DNA for the CDR3 is TGTGCCAGCAGCTTTGAGGGAATTAATGAAAAACTGTTTTTT. The variable domain in full, completed from reference TRBV5-6 and TRBJ1-4, reads DAGVTQSPTHLIKTRGQQVTLRCSPKSGHDTVSWYQQALGQGPQFIFQYYEEEERQRGNFPDRFSGHQFPNYSSELNVNALLLGDSALYLCASSFEGINEKLFFGSGTQLSVL.

The chain carries TRBV15 and TRBJ2-2; 9 bases are shared with TRBD1. The CDR3 spans 13 residues. Germline V gives CDR1 LNHNV, CDR2 YYDKDF (reference sequence). V gave up 7 bases and J gave up 5 bases; unmatched junction bases: 2. In DNA, the CDR3 is TGTGCCACCAACAGGGGGCGAACCGGGGAGCTGTTTTTT. Its translation is CATNRGRTGELFF.

This chain links TRBV29-1 with TRBJ2-5; a weak D match, TRBD1 (6 bases). Trimming pared 5 bases from V and 5 bases from J, leaving 18 bases between. Germline V gene sequence: CDR1 SQVTM, CDR2 ANQGSEA. CDR3 length: 14 residues. The CDR3 here is CSVMSGAARETQYF. For the CDR3, the DNA is TGCAGCGTTATGTCAGGGGCGGCAAGGGAGACCCAGTACTTC.

The chain uses TRBV7-9 and TRBJ2-5; the match to TRBD1 covers 7 bases. This CDR3 is 17 amino acids long. CDR1 is SEHNR and CDR2 is FQNEAQ in the germline V gene (reference sequence). Trimming at V came to 2 bases and at J to 4 bases, leaving 13 bases not matched to a gene. CDR3: CASSLYLRRDSPETQYF. The CDR3 coding sequence is TGTGCCAGCAGCTTATACCTCCGTCGGGACAGCCCAGAGACCCAGTACTTC.

The chain recombines TRBV10-3 with TRBJ1-2, with TRBD1 as a possible D gene (6 bases). With 2 bases removed from V and 5 bases from J, the gap between germline ends came to 12 bases. There are 14 residues in the CDR3. Germline CDR1 reads ENHRY; CDR2 reads SYGVKD. The CDR3 nucleotides read TGTGCCATCAGTGAGGGGGGCCGAACATATGGCTACACCTTC. Its translation: CAISEGGRTYGYTF.

CDR3 DNA: TGTGCCAGCAGCTTAAGACTATCTGACACAGATACGCAGTATTTT. This translates into CASSLRLSDTDTQYF. This chain connects TRBV5-4 to TRBJ2-3; D perhaps matches TRBD2 (5 bases). Per germline, CDR1 SGHNT and CDR2 YYREEE (reference sequence). The CDR3 is 15 residues long. V lost 2 bases to trimming and J lost 2 bases, with 12 bases between them.

The CDR3 region is CASSPNRVGTGELFF. The CDR3, as DNA: TGTGCCAGCAGCCCCAACAGGGTTGGCACCGGGGAGCTGTTTTTT. The gene calls are TRBV6-2 or TRBV6-3 and TRBJ2-2, with D tentatively TRBD1 (6 bases). Trimming pared 6 bases from V and 4 bases from J, leaving 15 bases between. CDR1 is MNHEY and CDR2 is SVGEGT in the germline V gene. CDR3 length: 15 amino acids.

V gene TRBV5-6 combines with J gene TRBJ2-5; D unresolved. Trimming left V 0 bases short and J 5 bases short, with 11 bases between. Germline CDR1 SGHDT, CDR2 YYEEEE. CDR3 length: 14 residues. The CDR3 here is CASSLAATPETQYF. In DNA form, the CDR3 reads TGTGCCAGCAGCTTGGCCGCGACTCCGGAGACCCAGTACTTC.

The chain employs TRBV28 and TRBJ1-2, with 7 bases fitting TRBD1. Germline lookup yields CDR1 MDHEN and CDR2 SYDVKM. This CDR3 region has 18 residues. J gave up 9 bases and V 5 bases, and 24 bases lay outside the gene matches. The CDR3 DNA reads TGTGCCAGCAGTGAACAGGGGACAATCCTGGTCGCAGTGGCCCGCTACACCTTC. Translating gives CASSEQGTILVAVARYTF.

J is TRBJ2-3 and V is TRBV5-5; the match to TRBD1 covers 9 bases. The V and J ends lost 3 bases and 0 bases, in that order; junction bases with no gene match: 8. The germline V gene has CDR1 SGHKS and CDR2 YYEKEE (reference sequence). This CDR3 is built from 17 residues. CDR3 DNA sequence: TGTGCCAGCAGCTCCGGGACAGGGATTACTAGCACAGATACGCAGTATTTT. This gives the protein CASSSGTGITSTDTQYF.

This clone has more than one count but fewer than ten. The gene calls are TRBV7-2 and TRBJ1-5; D remains unclear. Trimming left V 6 bases short and J 0 bases short, with 6 bases between. The CDR3 length is 13 residues. Germline V lookup: CDR1 SGHTA, CDR2 FQGNSA. This chain's CDR3 is CASRDYSNQPQHF. The CDR3, as DNA: TGTGCCAGCAGAGACTATAGCAATCAGCCCCAGCATTTT.

The chain links TRBV28 to TRBJ2-7, with 7 nucleotides matching TRBD1. Germline CDR1 is MDHEN and CDR2 is SYDVKM. The length of the CDR3 is 14 residues. J gave up 4 bases and V 3 bases, and 6 bases lay outside the gene matches. CDR3 residues: CASSLVGGGYEQYF. DNA for the CDR3: TGTGCCAGCAGTTTGGTAGGGGGCGGGTACGAGCAGTACTTC.